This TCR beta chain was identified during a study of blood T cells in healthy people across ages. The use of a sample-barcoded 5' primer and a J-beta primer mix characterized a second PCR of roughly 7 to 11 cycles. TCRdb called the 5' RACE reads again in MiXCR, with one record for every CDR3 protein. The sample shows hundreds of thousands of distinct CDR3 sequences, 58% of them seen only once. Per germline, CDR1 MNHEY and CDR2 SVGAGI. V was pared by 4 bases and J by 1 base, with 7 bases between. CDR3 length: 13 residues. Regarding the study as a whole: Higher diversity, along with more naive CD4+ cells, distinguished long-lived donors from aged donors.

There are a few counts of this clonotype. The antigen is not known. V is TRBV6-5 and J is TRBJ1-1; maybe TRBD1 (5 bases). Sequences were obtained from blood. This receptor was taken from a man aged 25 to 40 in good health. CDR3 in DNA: TGTGCCAGCAGTTGGGACTCGAACACTGAAGCTTTCTTT. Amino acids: CASSWDSNTEAFF.